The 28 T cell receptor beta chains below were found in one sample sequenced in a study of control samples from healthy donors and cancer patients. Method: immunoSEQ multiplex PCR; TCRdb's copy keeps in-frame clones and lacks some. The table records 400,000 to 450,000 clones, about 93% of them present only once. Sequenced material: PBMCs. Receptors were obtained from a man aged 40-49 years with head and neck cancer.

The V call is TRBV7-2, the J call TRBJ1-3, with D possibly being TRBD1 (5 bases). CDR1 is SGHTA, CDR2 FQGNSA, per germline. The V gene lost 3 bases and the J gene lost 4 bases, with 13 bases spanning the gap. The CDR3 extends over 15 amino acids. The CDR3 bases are TGTGCCAGCAGCTTCGCGGGGACCTCCGGAAACACCATATATTTT. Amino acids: CASSFAGTSGNTIYF.

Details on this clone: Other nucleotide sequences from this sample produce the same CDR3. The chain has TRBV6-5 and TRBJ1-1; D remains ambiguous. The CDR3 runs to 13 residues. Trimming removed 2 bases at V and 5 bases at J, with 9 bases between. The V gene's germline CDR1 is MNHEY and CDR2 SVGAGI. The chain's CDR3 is CASSYGVGTEAFF. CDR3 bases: TGTGCCAGCAGTTACGGGGTGGGGACTGAAGCTTTCTTT.

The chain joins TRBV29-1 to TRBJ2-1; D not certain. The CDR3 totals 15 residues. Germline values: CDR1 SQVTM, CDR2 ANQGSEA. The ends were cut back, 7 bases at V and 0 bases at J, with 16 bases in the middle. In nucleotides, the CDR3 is TGCAGCGCTGTGGCTGAATCGAGCTCCTACAATGAGCAGTTCTTC. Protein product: CSAVAESSSYNEQFF.

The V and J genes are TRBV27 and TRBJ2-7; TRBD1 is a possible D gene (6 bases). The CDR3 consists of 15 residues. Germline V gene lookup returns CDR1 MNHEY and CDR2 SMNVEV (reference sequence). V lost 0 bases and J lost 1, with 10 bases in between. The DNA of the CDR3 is TGTGCCAGCAGTTTATCTTGGCAGGGGTCCTACGAGCAGTACTTC. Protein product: CASSLSWQGSYEQYF.

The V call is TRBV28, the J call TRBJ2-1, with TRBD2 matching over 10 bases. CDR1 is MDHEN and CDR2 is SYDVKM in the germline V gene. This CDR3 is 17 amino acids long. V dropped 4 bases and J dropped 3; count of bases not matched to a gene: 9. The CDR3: CASSSTPGLASYNEQFF. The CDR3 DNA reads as TGTGCCAGCAGTTCTACACCGGGACTAGCGAGCTACAATGAGCAGTTCTTC.

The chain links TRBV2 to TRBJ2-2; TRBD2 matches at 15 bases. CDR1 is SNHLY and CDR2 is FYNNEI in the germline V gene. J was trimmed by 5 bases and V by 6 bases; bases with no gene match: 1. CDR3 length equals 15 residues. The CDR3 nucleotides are TGTGCCAGCAGGGGACTAGCGGGAGGAACCGGGGAGCTGTTTTTT. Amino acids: CASRGLAGGTGELFF.

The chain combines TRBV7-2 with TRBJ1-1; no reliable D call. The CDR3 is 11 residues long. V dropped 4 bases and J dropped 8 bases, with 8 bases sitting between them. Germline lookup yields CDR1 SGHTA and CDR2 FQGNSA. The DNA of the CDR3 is TGTGCCAGCAGCTCGGAACGGGAAGCTTTCTTT. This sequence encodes CASSSEREAFF.

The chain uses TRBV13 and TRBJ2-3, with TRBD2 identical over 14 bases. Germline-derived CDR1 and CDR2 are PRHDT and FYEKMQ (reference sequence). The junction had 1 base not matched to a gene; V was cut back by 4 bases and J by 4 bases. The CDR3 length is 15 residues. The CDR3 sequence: CASSWGLAGADTQYF. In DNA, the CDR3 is TGTGCCAGCAGCTGGGGACTAGCGGGGGCAGATACGCAGTATTTT.

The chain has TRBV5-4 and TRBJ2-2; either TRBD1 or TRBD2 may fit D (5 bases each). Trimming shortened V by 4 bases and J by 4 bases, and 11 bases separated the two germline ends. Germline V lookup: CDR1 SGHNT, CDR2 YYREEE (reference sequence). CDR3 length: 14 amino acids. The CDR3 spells CASSPGAATGELFF. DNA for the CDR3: TGTGCCAGCAGCCCCGGGGCAGCCACCGGGGAGCTGTTTTTT.

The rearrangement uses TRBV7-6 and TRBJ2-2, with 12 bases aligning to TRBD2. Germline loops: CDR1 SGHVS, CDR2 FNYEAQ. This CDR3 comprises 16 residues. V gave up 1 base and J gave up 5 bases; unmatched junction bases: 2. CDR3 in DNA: TGTGCCAGCAGCTTAGGGGGGACTAGCGGGACCGGGGAGCTGTTTTTT. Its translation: CASSLGGTSGTGELFF.

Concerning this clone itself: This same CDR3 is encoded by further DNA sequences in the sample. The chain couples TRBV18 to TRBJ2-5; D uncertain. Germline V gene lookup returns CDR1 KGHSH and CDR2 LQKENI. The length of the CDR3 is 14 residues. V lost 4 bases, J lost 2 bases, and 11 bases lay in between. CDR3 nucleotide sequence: TGTGCCAGCTCACGTACCGGGCCGCAAGAGACCCAGTACTTC. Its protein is CASSRTGPQETQYF.

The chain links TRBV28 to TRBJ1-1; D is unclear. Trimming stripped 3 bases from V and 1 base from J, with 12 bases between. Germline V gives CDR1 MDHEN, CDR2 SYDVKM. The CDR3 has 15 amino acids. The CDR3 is CASSFAAGPNTEAFF. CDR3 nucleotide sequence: TGTGCCAGCAGTTTCGCCGCGGGCCCGAACACTGAAGCTTTCTTT.

CDR3 coding DNA: TGCAGCGCCAAACAGGGGTTATCCTACGAGCAGTACTTC. It yields the protein CSAKQGLSYEQYF. The chain is built from TRBV29-1 and TRBJ2-7, with 7 nucleotides matching TRBD1. Germline assignment: CDR1 SQVTM and CDR2 ANQGSEA. After removal of 7 bases from V and 1 base from J, the junction contained 7 bases not matched to a gene. This CDR3 region has 13 residues.

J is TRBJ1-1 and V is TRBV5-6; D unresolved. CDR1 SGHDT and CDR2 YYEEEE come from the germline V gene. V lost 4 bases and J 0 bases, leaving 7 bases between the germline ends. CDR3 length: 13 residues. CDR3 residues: CASSALMNTEAFF. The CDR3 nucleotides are TGTGCCAGCAGCGCCTTAATGAACACTGAAGCTTTCTTT.

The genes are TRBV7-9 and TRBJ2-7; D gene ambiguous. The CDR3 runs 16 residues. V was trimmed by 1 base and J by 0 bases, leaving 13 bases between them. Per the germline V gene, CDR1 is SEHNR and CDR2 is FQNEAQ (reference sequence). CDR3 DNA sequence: TGTGCCAGCAGCTTAGATATTGACCGCCCCTCCTACGAGCAGTACTTC. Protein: CASSLDIDRPSYEQYF.

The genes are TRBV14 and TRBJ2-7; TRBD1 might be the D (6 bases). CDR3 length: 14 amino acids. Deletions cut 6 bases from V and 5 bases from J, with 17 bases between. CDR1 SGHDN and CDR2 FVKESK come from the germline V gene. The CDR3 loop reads CASRSTGILNEQYF. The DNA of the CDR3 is TGTGCCAGCAGGTCAACAGGGATTCTGAACGAGCAGTACTTC.

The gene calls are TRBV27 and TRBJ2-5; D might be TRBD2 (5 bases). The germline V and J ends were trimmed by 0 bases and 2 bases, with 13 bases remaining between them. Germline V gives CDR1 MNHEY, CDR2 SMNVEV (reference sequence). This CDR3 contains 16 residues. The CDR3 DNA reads TGTGCCAGCAGTTTATCCGCTAGGACGGGGCAAGAGACCCAGTACTTC. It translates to CASSLSARTGQETQYF.

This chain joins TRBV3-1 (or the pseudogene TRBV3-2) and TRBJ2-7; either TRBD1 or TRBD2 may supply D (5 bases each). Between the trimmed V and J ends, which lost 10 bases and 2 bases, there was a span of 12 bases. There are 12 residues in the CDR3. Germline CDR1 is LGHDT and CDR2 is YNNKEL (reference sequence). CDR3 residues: CATGTTAYEQYF. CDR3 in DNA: TGTGCCACAGGGACCACCGCCTACGAGCAGTACTTC.

The CDR3 DNA reads TGTGCCAGCAGCCCAGACAGGGTCTGGACCGGGGAGCTGTTTTTT. Translating it yields CASSPDRVWTGELFF. The rearrangement joins TRBV7-3 to TRBJ2-2, with 7 positions matching TRBD1. Germline V CDR1 and CDR2: SGHTA, FQGTGA. The CDR3 totals 15 residues. J was trimmed by 5 bases and V by 5 bases; bases with no gene match: 8.

In DNA form, the CDR3 reads TGTGCCAGCAGCCCGATGGGGGGAAACACCGGGGAGCTGTTTTTT. Amino acids: CASSPMGGNTGELFF. The chain combines TRBV4-2 with TRBJ2-2; possibly TRBD2 for D (6 bases). The CDR3 contains 15 residues. The V end was cut by 4 bases, the J end by 2 bases, with 11 bases between. CDR1 is LGHNA and CDR2 is YNFKEQ in the germline V gene.

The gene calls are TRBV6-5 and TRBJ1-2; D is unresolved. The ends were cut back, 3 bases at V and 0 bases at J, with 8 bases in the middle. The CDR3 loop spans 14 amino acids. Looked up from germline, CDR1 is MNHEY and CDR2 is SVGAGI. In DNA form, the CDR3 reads TGTGCCAGCAGTTATCGCAGTGCTAACTATGGCTACACCTTC. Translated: CASSYRSANYGYTF.

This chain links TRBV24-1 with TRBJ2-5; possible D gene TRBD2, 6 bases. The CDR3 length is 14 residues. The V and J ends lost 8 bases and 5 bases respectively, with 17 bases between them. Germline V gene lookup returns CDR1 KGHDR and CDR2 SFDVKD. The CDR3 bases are TGTGCCACCACCGACGGAGGGAATCTCGAGACCCAGTACTTC. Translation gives CATTDGGNLETQYF.

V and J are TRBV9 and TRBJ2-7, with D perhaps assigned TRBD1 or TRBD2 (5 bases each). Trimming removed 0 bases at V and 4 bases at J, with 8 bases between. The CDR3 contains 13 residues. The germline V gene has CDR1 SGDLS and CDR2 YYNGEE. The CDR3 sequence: CASSVGGTYEQYF. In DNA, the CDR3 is TGTGCCAGCAGCGTAGGAGGGACGTACGAGCAGTACTTC. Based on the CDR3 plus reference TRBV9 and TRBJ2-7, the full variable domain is DSGVTQTPKHLITATGQRVTLRCSPRSGDLSVYWYQQSLDQGLQFLIQYYNGEERAKGNILERFSAQQFPDLHSELNLSSLELGDSALYFCASSVGGTYEQYFGPGTRLTVT.

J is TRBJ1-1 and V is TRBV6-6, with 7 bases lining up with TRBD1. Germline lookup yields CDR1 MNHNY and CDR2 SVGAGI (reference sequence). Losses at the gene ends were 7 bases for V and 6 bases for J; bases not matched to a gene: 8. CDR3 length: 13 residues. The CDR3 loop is CASTETGRAEAFF. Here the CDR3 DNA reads TGTGCCAGCACCGAGACAGGGCGGGCTGAAGCTTTCTTT.

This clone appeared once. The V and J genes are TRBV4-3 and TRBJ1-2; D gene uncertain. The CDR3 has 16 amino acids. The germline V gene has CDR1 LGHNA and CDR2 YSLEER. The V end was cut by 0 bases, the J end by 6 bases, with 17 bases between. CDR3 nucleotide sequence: TGCGCCAGCAGCCAAGATCCGGGCTATAGCTCTGATGGCTACACCTTC. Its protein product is CASSQDPGYSSDGYTF.

DNA of the CDR3: TGTGCCAGCAGTTCCCTGGGACTTAGCAATCAGCCCCAGCATTTT. This gives the protein CASSSLGLSNQPQHF. The genes are TRBV28 and TRBJ1-5, with D maybe TRBD1 (5 bases). The CDR3 contains 15 residues. Germline lookup yields CDR1 MDHEN and CDR2 SYDVKM. V shed 4 bases and J shed 0 bases, with 10 bases lying between them.

The CDR3 DNA reads TGTGCCAGCCTCGGGGGGGGGCTTGAAGCTTTCTTT. This sequence encodes CASLGGGLEAFF. The rearrangement links TRBV27 to TRBJ1-1; tentatively, D is TRBD1 (6 bases). The CDR3 totals 12 residues. CDR1 and CDR2 (germline): MNHEY, SMNVEV (reference sequence). Trimming removed 8 bases at V and 7 bases at J, with 14 bases between.

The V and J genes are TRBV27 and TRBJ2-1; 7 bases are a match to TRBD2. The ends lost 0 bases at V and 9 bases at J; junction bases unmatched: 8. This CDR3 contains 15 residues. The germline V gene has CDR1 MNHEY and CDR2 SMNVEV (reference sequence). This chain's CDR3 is CASSLSVSGLGEQFF. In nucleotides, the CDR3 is TGTGCCAGCAGTTTATCGGTTAGCGGGCTCGGTGAGCAGTTCTTC.